The source of this T cell receptor (beta chain) is a study of shared clonotypes between healthy human individuals. Assay: immunoSEQ multiplex PCR; the TCRdb copy retains only in-frame clones and omits some. Of roughly 1,600,000 clones listed, 98% to 99% are singletons. The CDR3 length is 16 residues. V lost 1 base to trimming and J lost 8 bases, with 21 bases between them. Germline CDR1 is SGHNT and CDR2 is YYREEE (reference sequence). The sample consisted of naive CD4+ T cells sorted from blood. Stated subset: CD45RA+ positively selected. This chain connects TRBV5-4 to TRBJ1-2; D unresolved. The clonotype comes from a man aged 25-45 years in good health. The CDR3 bases are TGTGCCAGCAGCTTGAGCACACCGGGAGGATTAGACGGCTACACCTTC. It is translated as CASSLSTPGGLDGYTF.